This TCR beta chain was recovered during a study of shared clonotypes between healthy human individuals. The study enrolled healthy HIV-negative adults without recent acute infections or vaccinations as donors. Germline values: CDR1 MDHEN, CDR2 SYDVKM. The trim removed 11 bases at V and 3 bases at J, leaving 13 bases unmatched. The CDR3 totals 15 residues. Among the unsorted PBMC samples, replicate PCRs used around 270 ng DNA, approximately 30,000 T cell genomes. Methods used by the authors: Filtering differed for immunoSEQ, which gave only junction sequences without quality scores. The method was immunoSEQ multiplex PCR; TCRdb's version includes in-frame clones alone and lacks a portion of them. V and J calls and clone size are copied from that table; D and trimming were computed from the DNA. The table shows 450,000 to 550,000 clones, with about four fifths occurring only once. Remarks on this clone: Its antigen is unknown.

Findings of the study overall: Only blood samples were collected, and tissue repertoires likely differ.

The J gene is TRBJ1-5, the V gene TRBV28; 7 bases fit TRBD1. The origin of this receptor is a middle-aged woman in good health. Some clones in this sample may be carry-over from other donors' samples. The specimen sequenced was PBMCs. CDR3 nucleotide sequence: TGTGCCTCCACTCCTAGGGACAGAAACAATCAGCCCCAGCATTTT. It is translated as CASTPRDRNNQPQHF.